This TCR beta chain was sequenced during a study of graft-versus-host responses after intestinal transplantation. General study points: Circulating GvH clone levels at their peak were associated with HvG declines (early post-transplant).

This CDR3 spans 13 amino acids. The V gene end was trimmed by 5 bases and the J gene end by 6 bases; junction bases not matched to a gene: 2. CDR1 and CDR2 from the germline V gene are SEHNR and FQNEAQ (reference sequence). Assay: immunoSEQ multiplex PCR; the TCRdb copy retains only in-frame clones and omits some. The table has under 100,000 clones, 90% to 95% seen once. Comment on this clone: Its specificity is not known.

The chain carries TRBV7-9 and TRBJ1-2; 11 nucleotides align to TRBD1. The TCR sequence derives from a human donor who was the organ donor for an intestinal transplant. The starting material was unstimulated CD8+ T cells sorted from spleen or lymph node cells, obtained before transplant. CDR3 sequence reads: CASSGGQGDGYTF. The CDR3 DNA follows: TGTGCCAGCAGCGGGGGACAGGGGGATGGCTACACCTTC. Filled out from reference TRBV7-9 and TRBJ1-2, the complete variable domain reads DTGVSQNPRHKITKRGQNVTFRCDPISEHNRLYWYRQTLGQGPEFLTYFQNEAQLEKSRLLSDRFSAERPKGSFSTLEIQRTEQGDSAMYLCASSGGQGDGYTFGSGTRLTVV.